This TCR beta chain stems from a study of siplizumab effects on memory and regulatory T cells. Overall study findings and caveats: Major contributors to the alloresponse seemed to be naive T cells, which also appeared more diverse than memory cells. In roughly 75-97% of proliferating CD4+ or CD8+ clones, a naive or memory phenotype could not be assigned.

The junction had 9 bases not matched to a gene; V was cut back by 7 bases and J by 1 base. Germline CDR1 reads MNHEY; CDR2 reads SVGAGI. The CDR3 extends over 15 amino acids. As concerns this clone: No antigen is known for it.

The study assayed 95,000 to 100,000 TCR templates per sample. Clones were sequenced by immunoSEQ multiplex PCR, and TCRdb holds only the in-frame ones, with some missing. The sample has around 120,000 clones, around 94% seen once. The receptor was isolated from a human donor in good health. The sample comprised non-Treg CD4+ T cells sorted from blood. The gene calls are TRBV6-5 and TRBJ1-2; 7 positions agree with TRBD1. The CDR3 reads CASKGGDFVNYGYTF. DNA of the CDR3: TGTGCCAGCAAAGGGGGCGATTTTGTTAACTATGGCTACACCTTC.